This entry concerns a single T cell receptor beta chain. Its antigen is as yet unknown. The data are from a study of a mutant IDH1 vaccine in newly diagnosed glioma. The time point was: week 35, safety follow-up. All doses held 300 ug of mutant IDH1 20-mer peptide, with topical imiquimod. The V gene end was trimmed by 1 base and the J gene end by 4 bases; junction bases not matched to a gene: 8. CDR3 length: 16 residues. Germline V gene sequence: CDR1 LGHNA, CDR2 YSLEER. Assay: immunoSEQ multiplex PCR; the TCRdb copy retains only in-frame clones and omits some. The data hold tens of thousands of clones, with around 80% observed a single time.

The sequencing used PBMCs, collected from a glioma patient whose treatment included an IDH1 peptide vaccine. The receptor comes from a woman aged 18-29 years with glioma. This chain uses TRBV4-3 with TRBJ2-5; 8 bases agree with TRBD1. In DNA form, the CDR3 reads TGCGCCAGCAGCCAAGGGATTGGGCAGGGGGCAGAGACCCAGTACTTC. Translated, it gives CASSQGIGQGAETQYF.